Listed below are T cell receptor beta chains from one sample, sequenced in a study of Ad26.COV2.S vaccination and SARS-CoV-2 variants. The data were produced by immunoSEQ multiplex PCR, yet TCRdb's version contains in-frame clones alone and is incomplete. This table holds around 350,000 clones, approximately 84% found once. Sequencing used peripheral blood, obtained in a trial of Ad26.COV2.S vaccine versus placebo. Receptors were obtained from a person between 18 and 60 years old who received the Ad26.COV2.S COVID-19 vaccine or a placebo. CDR3s include the opening cysteine and the closing phenylalanine or tryptophan. The D gene is left open where the match is weak. A row's size may be missing; if present it is once, few, many or a size class.

j_call clone_size d_call v_call cdr3_aa cdr3_nt
TRBJ1-1 NA NA TRBV9 CASSPSMGADTEAFF TGTGCCAGCAGCCCTAGCATGGGGGCGGACACTGAAGCTTTCTTT
TRBJ2-5 NA NA TRBV5-1 CASSLLQIGTQYF TGCGCCAGCAGCTTGTTGCAAATCGGGACCCAGTACTTC
TRBJ1-2 NA TRBD1 TRBV27 CASRDRGFYGYTF TGTGCCAGCAGAGACAGGGGGTTCTATGGCTACACCTTC
TRBJ1-2 NA TRBD1 TRBV5-1 CASSFGQGGVYGYTF TGCGCCAGCAGCTTTGGACAGGGCGGCGTTTATGGCTACACCTTC
TRBJ2-5 NA TRBD2 TRBV4-1 CASSQDRLAGGAPQETQYF TGCGCCAGCAGCCAAGATCGGCTAGCGGGGGGGGCCCCCCAAGAGACCCAGTACTTC
TRBJ1-2 NA TRBD1 TRBV19 CASMPGQGLYGYTF TGTGCCAGTATGCCGGGACAGGGGCTCTATGGCTACACCTTC
TRBJ1-1 NA NA TRBV20-1 CSASKVRGWNTEAFF TGCAGTGCTAGTAAGGTGCGGGGGTGGAACACTGAAGCTTTCTTT
TRBJ1-5 NA TRBD1 TRBV5-4 CASSLDRGSNQPQHF TGTGCCAGCAGCTTGGACAGGGGTTCCAATCAGCCCCAGCATTTT
TRBJ2-5 NA NA TRBV10-3 CAINNRASQETQYF TGTGCCATCAATAACAGGGCGTCCCAAGAGACCCAGTACTTC
TRBJ2-3 NA NA TRBV6-5 CASSYGAGSSTDTQYF TGTGCCAGCAGTTACGGTGCGGGGTCTAGCACAGATACGCAGTATTTT
TRBJ2-5 NA NA TRBV2 CAGQIVQETQYF TGTGCCGGGCAGATTGTCCAAGAGACCCAGTACTTC
TRBJ1-4 NA TRBD1 TRBV4-3 CASSQQGVPGEKLFF TGCGCCAGCAGCCAGCAGGGGGTTCCGGGTGAAAAACTGTTTTTT
TRBJ2-1 NA NA TRBV24-1 CATKAGNSLNEQFF TGTGCCACCAAGGCAGGTAACTCACTCAATGAGCAGTTCTTC
TRBJ2-6 NA NA TRBV7-9 CASSQSAGANVLTF TGTGCCAGCAGCCAGAGTGCTGGGGCCAACGTCCTGACTTTC
TRBJ2-7 NA TRBD1 TRBV14 CASSQEVRGPHYEQYF TGTGCCAGCAGCCAAGAGGTGAGGGGGCCCCACTACGAGCAGTACTTC
TRBJ2-5 NA NA TRBV12-5 CASGLTEKETQYF TGTGCTAGTGGTTTGACAGAGAAAGAGACCCAGTACTTC
TRBJ2-7 once TRBD2 TRBV5-4 CASSWGREGREQYF TGTGCCAGCAGCTGGGGGCGGGAGGGTCGCGAGCAGTACTTC
TRBJ2-5 NA NA TRBV7-2 CASSLGGWGTQYF TGTGCCAGCAGCTTAGGGGGTTGGGGGACCCAGTACTTC
TRBJ1-2 NA TRBD1 TRBV6-2/TRBV6-3 CASSYTEGTGIGYTF TGTGCCAGCAGTTACACCGAAGGGACAGGGATTGGCTACACCTTC
TRBJ2-1 NA TRBD1 TRBV7-9 CASSLGIGQGASHEQFF TGTGCCAGCAGCTTAGGGATTGGACAGGGGGCATCTCATGAGCAGTTCTTC
TRBJ2-7 NA TRBD1 TRBV6-5 CASSRDRDVSYEQYF TGTGCCAGCAGTCGGGACAGGGATGTCTCCTACGAGCAGTACTTC
TRBJ1-2 NA NA TRBV14 CASSQDLRGGYGYTF TGTGCCAGCAGCCAAGATCTAAGGGGCGGCTATGGCTACACCTTC
TRBJ2-1 NA TRBD1 TRBV4-1 CASSQVGTGGGQFF TGCGCCAGCAGCCAAGTTGGGACAGGGGGCGGGCAGTTCTTC
TRBJ1-1 NA TRBD1 TRBV5-1 CASSLGAGGVGTEAFF TGCGCCAGCAGCTTGGGAGCAGGGGGAGTGGGCACTGAAGCTTTCTTT
TRBJ1-6 few NA TRBV11-2 CASHLTGDSPLHF TGTGCCAGCCATTTGACCGGAGATTCACCCCTCCACTTT
TRBJ2-5 NA NA TRBV10-1 CASSTGLGGTQYF TGCGCCAGCAGTACGGGACTGGGCGGGACCCAGTACTTC
TRBJ1-4 NA TRBD1 TRBV2 CASRDRGEKLFF TGTGCCAGCAGGGACAGGGGCGAAAAACTGTTTTTT
TRBJ1-2 NA TRBD1 TRBV19 CASRAQGLNGYTF TGTGCCAGTAGGGCACAGGGGTTAAACGGCTACACCTTC
TRBJ2-5 NA NA TRBV21-1 CASSKGSGDCQETQYF TGTGCCAGCAGCAAAGGATCGGGGGACTGTCAAGAGACCCAGTACTTC
TRBJ2-5 NA NA TRBV18 CASSPRRTAKETQYF TGTGCCAGCTCACCACGACGGACAGCAAAGGAGACCCAGTACTTC
TRBJ2-7 NA NA TRBV6-5 CASSKDSVSYEQYF TGTGCCAGCAGTAAGGACAGTGTCTCCTACGAGCAGTACTTC
TRBJ2-7 NA NA TRBV5-5 CASSLGTETYEQYF TGTGCCAGCAGCTTAGGTACAGAAACCTACGAGCAGTACTTC
TRBJ2-5 NA TRBD1 TRBV2 CASRKTGVGSQETQYF TGTGCCAGCAGGAAGACAGGGGTAGGGAGCCAAGAGACCCAGTACTTC
TRBJ2-7 NA NA TRBV6-2/TRBV6-3 CASSYSKLVYEQYF TGTGCCAGCAGTTACTCGAAGCTGGTCTACGAGCAGTACTTC
TRBJ1-5 NA NA TRBV27 CASSLYSTLNNQPQHF TGTGCCAGCAGTTTATACAGCACCCTAAACAATCAGCCCCAGCATTTT
TRBJ2-1 NA TRBD2 TRBV18 CASSPTTSGGHNEQFF TGTGCCAGCTCACCTACTACTAGCGGGGGGCACAATGAGCAGTTCTTC
TRBJ1-2 few NA TRBV2 CASIAETYGYTF TGTGCCAGCATTGCAGAGACATATGGCTACACCTTC
TRBJ1-5 once NA TRBV28 CASSLLQERTSNQPQHF TGTGCCAGCAGTTTATTGCAGGAGAGGACGAGCAATCAGCCCCAGCATTTT
TRBJ2-7 once NA TRBV6-5 CASNPRGFSSYEQYF TGTGCCAGCAACCCGAGGGGGTTTAGCTCCTACGAGCAGTACTTC
TRBJ1-2 NA NA TRBV29-1 CSVARDSYGYTF TGCAGCGTTGCCCGGGATTCTTATGGCTACACCTTC
TRBJ2-1 NA TRBD1 TRBV10-3 CAISESPGTGGARREFF TGTGCCATCAGTGAGTCGCCCGGGACAGGGGGCGCCCGGCGTGAGTTCTTC
TRBJ2-7 NA TRBD2 TRBV5-1 CASSNGLSGGSSYEQYF TGCGCCAGTAGCAACGGTCTGAGCGGGGGGAGCTCCTACGAGCAGTACTTC
TRBJ2-1 NA NA TRBV19 CASSIDPVHSNEQFF TGTGCCAGTAGTATAGACCCAGTGCATAGCAATGAGCAGTTCTTC
TRBJ2-7 NA TRBD1 TRBV11-2 CASSFGQAYEQYF TGTGCCAGCAGCTTCGGACAGGCCTACGAGCAGTACTTC
TRBJ2-3 NA TRBD2 TRBV5-1 CASSLRTSGTSTDTQYF TGCGCCAGCAGCCTAAGGACTAGCGGGACTAGCACAGATACGCAGTATTTT
TRBJ2-1 NA NA TRBV14 CASSPHPARDRELAGNNEQFF TGTGCCAGCAGCCCCCATCCCGCCCGGGACAGGGAACTAGCGGGTAACAATGAGCAGTTCTTC
TRBJ2-6 NA NA TRBV11-2 CASSALRSGANVLTF TGTGCCAGCAGCGCCTTGAGGTCTGGGGCCAACGTCCTGACTTTC
TRBJ2-2 few NA TRBV10-1 CASSESILGTGELFF TGCGCCAGCAGTGAGAGCATCCTGGGCACCGGGGAGCTGTTTTTT
TRBJ1-5 NA NA TRBV7-2 CASTADGSNQPQHF TGTGCCAGCACCGCCGACGGTAGCAATCAGCCCCAGCATTTT